The T cell receptor (beta chain) under discussion was sequenced for a study of cytomegalovirus exposure and HLA in healthy donors. Study information: Around 80 million unique TCR sequences came from HLA-typed donors in an early release. Whole-study results and caveats: Productive rates of about 87% or about 30% were seen for most TCR beta V segments in an earlier analysis.

Notes on this clone: Its target is unknown.

The PCR ran on 60 Vbeta and 13 Jbeta primers. Libraries were prepared by immunoSEQ multiplex PCR; TCRdb keeps only in-frame clonotypes and omits some of them. The data contain 150,000 to 200,000 clones, 60% to 80% of them singletons. V was clipped by 5 bases and J by 9 bases, with 11 bases between them. This CDR3 spans 12 amino acids. Germline CDR1 MNHEY, CDR2 SVGAGI. Sequencing was carried out using PBMCs. This chain links TRBV6-5 with TRBJ2-1, with D possibly being TRBD1 (7 bases). This TCR was recovered from a male donor in good health and CMV-seronegative. CDR3 sequence: CASSRQGGEQFF. In DNA form, the CDR3 reads TGTGCCAGCAGTCGACAGGGAGGTGAGCAGTTCTTC.